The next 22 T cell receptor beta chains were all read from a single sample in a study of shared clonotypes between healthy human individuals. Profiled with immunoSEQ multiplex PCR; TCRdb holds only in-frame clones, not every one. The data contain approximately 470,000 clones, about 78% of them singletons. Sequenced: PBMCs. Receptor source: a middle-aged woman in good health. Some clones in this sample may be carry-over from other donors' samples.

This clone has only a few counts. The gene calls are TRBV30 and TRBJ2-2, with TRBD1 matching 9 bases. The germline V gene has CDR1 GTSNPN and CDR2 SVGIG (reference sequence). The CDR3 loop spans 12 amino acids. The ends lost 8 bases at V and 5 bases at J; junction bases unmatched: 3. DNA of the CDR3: TGTGCCCGGACAGGGGAAACCGGGGAGCTGTTTTTT. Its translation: CARTGETGELFF.

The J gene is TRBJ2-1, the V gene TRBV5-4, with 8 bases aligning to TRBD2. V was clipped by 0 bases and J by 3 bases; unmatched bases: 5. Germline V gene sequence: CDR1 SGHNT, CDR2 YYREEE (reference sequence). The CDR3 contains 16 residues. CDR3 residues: CASSLGSGSLYNEQFF. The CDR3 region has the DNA TGTGCCAGCAGCTTGGGGAGCGGGAGCCTCTACAATGAGCAGTTCTTC.

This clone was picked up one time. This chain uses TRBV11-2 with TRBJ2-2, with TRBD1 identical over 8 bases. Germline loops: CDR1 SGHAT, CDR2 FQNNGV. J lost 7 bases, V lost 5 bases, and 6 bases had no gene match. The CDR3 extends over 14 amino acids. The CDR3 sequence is CASSTRQGIGELFF. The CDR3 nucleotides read TGTGCCAGCAGCACTCGACAGGGGATCGGGGAGCTGTTTTTT.

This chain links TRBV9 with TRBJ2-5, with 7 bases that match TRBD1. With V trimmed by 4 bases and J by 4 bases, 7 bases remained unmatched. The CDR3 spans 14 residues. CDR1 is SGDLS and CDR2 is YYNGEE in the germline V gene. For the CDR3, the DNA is TGTGCCAGCAGCCCCAGACAGGGTGGAGAGACCCAGTACTTC. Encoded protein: CASSPRQGGETQYF.

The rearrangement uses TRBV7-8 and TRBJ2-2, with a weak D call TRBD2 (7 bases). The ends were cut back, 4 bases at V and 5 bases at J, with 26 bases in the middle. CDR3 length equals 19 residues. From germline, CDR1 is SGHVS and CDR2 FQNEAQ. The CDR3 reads CASSSIRGALKSGTGELFF. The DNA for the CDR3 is TGTGCCAGCAGCTCGATCCGGGGGGCTCTTAAGTCGGGGACCGGGGAGCTGTTTTTT.

The CDR3 spells CASSINSVSRGDGYTF. In DNA, the CDR3 is TGTGCCAGTAGTATAAATTCGGTCTCCCGGGGAGATGGCTACACCTTC. J is TRBJ1-2 and V is TRBV19; D not certain. V dropped 2 bases and J dropped 6 bases, with 19 bases sitting between them. Germline V lookup: CDR1 LNHDA, CDR2 SQIVND (reference sequence). This CDR3 is built from 16 residues.

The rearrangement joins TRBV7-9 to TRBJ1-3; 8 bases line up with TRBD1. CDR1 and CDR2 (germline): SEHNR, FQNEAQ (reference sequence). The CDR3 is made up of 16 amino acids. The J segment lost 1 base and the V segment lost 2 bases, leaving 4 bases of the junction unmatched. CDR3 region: CASSLTRGLSGNTIYF. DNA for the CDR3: TGTGCCAGCAGCTTAACCAGGGGGCTGTCTGGAAACACCATATATTTT.

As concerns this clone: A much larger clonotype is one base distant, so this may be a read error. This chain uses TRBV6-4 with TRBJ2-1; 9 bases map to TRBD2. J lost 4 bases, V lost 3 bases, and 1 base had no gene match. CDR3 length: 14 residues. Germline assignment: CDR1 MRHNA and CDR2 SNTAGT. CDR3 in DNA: TGTGCCAGCAGTGATAGCGGGAGTTACAATGAGCAGTTCTTC. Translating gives CASSDSGSYNEQFF.

CDR3 nucleotide sequence: TGTGCCAGCAGCTCGGGGTTTAGCTCCTACGAGCAGTACTTC. It is translated as CASSSGFSSYEQYF. The V call is TRBV5-4, the J call TRBJ2-7, with D possibly TRBD2 on 5 matching bases. CDR1 is SGHNT, CDR2 YYREEE, per germline (reference sequence). There are 14 residues in the CDR3. Trimming removed 3 bases at V and 0 bases at J, with 10 bases between.

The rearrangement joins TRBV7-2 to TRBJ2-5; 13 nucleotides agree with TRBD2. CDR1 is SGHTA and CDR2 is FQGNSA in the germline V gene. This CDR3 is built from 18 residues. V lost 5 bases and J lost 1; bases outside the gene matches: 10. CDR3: CASSRRTSGSGGQETQYF. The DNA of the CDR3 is TGTGCCAGCAGCCGAAGGACTAGCGGGAGCGGGGGCCAAGAGACCCAGTACTTC.

CDR3 residues: CASSLITSYGYTF. CDR3 nucleotide sequence: TGTGCCAGCAGCTTGATAACTTCCTATGGCTACACCTTC. The V gene is TRBV5-4, the J gene TRBJ1-2, with D hard to call. CDR1 and CDR2 from the germline V gene are SGHNT and YYREEE (reference sequence). The CDR3 consists of 13 residues. V lost 1 base, J lost 4 bases, and 8 bases lay in between.

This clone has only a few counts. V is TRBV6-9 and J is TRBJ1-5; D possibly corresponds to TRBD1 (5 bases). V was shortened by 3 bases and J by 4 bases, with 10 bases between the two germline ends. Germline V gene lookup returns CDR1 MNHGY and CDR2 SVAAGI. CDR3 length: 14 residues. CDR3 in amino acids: CASSYGTENQPQHF. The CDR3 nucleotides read TGTGCCAGCAGTTACGGGACGGAGAATCAGCCCCAGCATTTT.

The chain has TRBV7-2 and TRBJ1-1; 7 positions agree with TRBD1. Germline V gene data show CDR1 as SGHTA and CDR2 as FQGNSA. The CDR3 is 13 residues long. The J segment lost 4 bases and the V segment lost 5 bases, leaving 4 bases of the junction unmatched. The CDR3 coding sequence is TGTGCCAGCAGCAAAGGGACAGCCACTGAAGCTTTCTTT. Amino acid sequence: CASSKGTATEAFF.

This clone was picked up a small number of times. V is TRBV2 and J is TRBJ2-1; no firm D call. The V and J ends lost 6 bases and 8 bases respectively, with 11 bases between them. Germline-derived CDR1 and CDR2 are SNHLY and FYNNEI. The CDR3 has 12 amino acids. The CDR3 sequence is CASRPISYEQFF. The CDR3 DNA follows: TGTGCCAGCAGGCCAATCAGCTATGAGCAGTTCTTC. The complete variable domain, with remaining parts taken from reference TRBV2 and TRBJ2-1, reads EPEVTQTPSHQVTQMGQEVILRCVPISNHLYFYWYRQILGQKVEFLVSFYNNEISEKSEIFDDQFSVERPDGSNFTLKIRSTKLEDSAMYFCASRPISYEQFFGPGTRLTVL.

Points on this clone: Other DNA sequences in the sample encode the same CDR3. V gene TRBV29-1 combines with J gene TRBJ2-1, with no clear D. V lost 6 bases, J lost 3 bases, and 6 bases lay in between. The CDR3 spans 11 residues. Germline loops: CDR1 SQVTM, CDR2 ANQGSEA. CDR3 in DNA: TGCAGCGTGGGCAGCTACAATGAGCAGTTCTTC. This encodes CSVGSYNEQFF.

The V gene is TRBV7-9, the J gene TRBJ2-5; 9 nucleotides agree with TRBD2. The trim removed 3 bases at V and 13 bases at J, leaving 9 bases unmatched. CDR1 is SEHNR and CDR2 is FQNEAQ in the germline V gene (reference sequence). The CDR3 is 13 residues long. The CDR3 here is CASSFGTSRRWYF. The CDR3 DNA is TGTGCCAGCAGCTTTGGGACTAGCCGGCGGTGGTACTTC.

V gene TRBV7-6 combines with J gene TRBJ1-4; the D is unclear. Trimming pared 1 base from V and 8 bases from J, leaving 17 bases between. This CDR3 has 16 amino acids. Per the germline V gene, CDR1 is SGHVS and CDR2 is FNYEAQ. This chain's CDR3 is CASSLGSALRVEKLFF. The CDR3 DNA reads TGTGCCAGCAGCTTAGGGTCAGCCCTCAGAGTCGAAAAACTGTTTTTT. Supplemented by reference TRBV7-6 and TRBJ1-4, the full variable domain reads GAGVSQSPRYKVTKRGQDVALRCDPISGHVSLYWYRQALGQGPEFLTYFNYEAQQDKSGLPNDRFSAERPEGSISTLTIQRTEQRDSAMYRCASSLGSALRVEKLFFGSGTQLSVL.

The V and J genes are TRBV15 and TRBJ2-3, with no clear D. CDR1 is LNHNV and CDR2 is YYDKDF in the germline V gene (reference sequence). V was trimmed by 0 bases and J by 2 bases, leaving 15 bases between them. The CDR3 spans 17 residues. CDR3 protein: CATSRDTPGYYTDTQYF. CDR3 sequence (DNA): TGTGCCACCAGCAGAGACACTCCCGGGTATTACACAGATACGCAGTATTTT.

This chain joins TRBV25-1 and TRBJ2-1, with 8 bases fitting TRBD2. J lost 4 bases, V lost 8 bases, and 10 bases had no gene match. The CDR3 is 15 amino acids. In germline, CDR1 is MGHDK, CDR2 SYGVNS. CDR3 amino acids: CASSEPGLEYNEQFF. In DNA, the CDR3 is TGTGCCAGCTCGGAACCGGGACTAGAATACAATGAGCAGTTCTTC.

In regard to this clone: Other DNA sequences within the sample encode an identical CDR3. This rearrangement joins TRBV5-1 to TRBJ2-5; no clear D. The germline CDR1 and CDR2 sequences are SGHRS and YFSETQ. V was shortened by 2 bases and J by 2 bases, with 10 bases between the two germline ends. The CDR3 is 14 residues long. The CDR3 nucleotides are TGCGCCAGCAGCTTTACCGACGGGCAAGAGACCCAGTACTTC. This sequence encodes CASSFTDGQETQYF.

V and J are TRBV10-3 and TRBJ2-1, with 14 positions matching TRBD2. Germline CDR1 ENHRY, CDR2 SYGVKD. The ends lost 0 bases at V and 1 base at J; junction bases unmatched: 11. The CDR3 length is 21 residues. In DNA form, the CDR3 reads TGTGCCATCAGTGAGTCAACCCTGGGGACTAGCGGGAGTAAGTCCTACAATGAGCAGTTCTTC. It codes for CAISESTLGTSGSKSYNEQFF.

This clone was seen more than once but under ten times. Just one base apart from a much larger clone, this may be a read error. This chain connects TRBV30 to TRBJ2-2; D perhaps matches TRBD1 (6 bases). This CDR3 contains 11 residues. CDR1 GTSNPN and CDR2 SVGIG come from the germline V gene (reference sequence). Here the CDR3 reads CATGNTGEPFF. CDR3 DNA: TGTGCCACAGGGAACACCGGGGAGCCGTTTTTT.